Described below is a single T cell receptor (delta chain) sequence and its context. The data are from a study of gamma-delta T cells after stem cell transplantation. V shed 5 bases, J shed 19 bases, and the junction held 33 bases outside the gene matches. The CDR3 is made up of 20 amino acids. Per germline, CDR1 GEAIGNYY and CDR2 EKD. With CATT, TCRdb re-called clones from the RT-PCR reads. The data contain approximately 1,200 delta-chain clones, 39% of them seen just once; the ten biggest clones take up 45% to 60%. The sequenced material came from gamma-delta T cells. The TCR sequence derives from a human donor. It is not recorded whose cells these are; they may come from a transplant donor. The V gene is TRDV2, the J gene TRDJ3, with 8 bases aligning to TRDD3. CDR3 bases: TGTGCCTGTGGCAATATACTGGAGGGGGATATCTCCTGGGACACCCAACAAATGTTTTTC. Translating it yields CACGNILEGDISWDTQQMFF.